This T cell receptor beta chain was found in a study of blood T cell repertoires in COVID-19. At the level of the study: There were acute and convalescent COVID-19 samples, and they came from the United States, Italy and Spain.

Data came from immunoSEQ multiplex PCR; TCRdb stores just in-frame clones and leaves some out. The data show 350,000 to 450,000 clones, roughly 90% seen once. The germline CDR1 and CDR2 sequences are MDHEN and SYDVKM. The CDR3 covers 17 residues. V was cut by 6 bases and J by 6 bases, with 21 bases left in between. Material: PBMCs or T cells enriched from blood (not recorded which). This chain joins TRBV28 and TRBJ1-6; D possibly corresponds to TRBD1 (5 bases). The source of this sequence is a woman between 40 and 55 years old who had been exposed to COVID-19. Here the CDR3 reads CASSPEGQPPGNSPLHF. CDR3 in DNA: TGTGCCAGCAGCCCGGAGGGGCAGCCGCCTGGTAATTCACCCCTCCACTTT.